This passage covers 28 T cell receptor beta chains from one sample sequenced in a study of shared clonotypes between healthy human individuals (TCRdb year 2020). Libraries were prepared through the immunoSEQ multiplex PCR assay. TCRdb mirrors the immuneACCESS table, restricted to in-frame sequences. Some clones are absent from its copies; in checked studies, under half trace to an unresolved V gene, and the reason for the others is unknown. In this sample the table shows about a million clones, 70% to 80% of which occur a single time. The biggest ten clones account for roughly 1.5% of the sample. Specimen: memory CD4+ T cells sorted from blood. The sample's cell subset or site label is to be understood as: CD45RA-negative fraction. These receptors originate from a young man in good health.

This clone was detected only a few times. V gene TRBV5-1 combines with J gene TRBJ2-1; perhaps TRBD2 as D (6 bases). Trimming cost V 0 bases and J 7 bases, with 14 bases left between them. Germline V gene data show CDR1 as SGHRS and CDR2 as YFSETQ. CDR3 length: 15 amino acids. Here the CDR3 DNA reads TGCGCCAGCAGCTTGGCCCTAGCGAGGGGAAATGAGCAGTTCTTC. It yields the protein CASSLALARGNEQFF.

The chain employs TRBV6-1 and TRBJ2-7; D is undetermined. Trimming shortened V by 1 base and J by 3 bases, and 10 bases separated the two germline ends. Germline CDR1 reads MNHNS; CDR2 reads SASEGT. The CDR3 totals 14 residues. Here the CDR3 DNA reads TGTGCCAGCAGTGAAGGACCGTCACTCTACGAGCAGTACTTC. This codes for CASSEGPSLYEQYF.

The V gene is TRBV7-2, the J gene TRBJ2-7, with a possible D match to TRBD2 (6 bases). Between the trimmed V and J ends, which lost 2 bases and 4 bases, there was a span of 15 bases. Germline V lookup: CDR1 SGHTA, CDR2 FQGNSA. This CDR3 is 15 amino acids long. The CDR3 sequence is CASSLRGTAQYEQYF. CDR3 sequence (DNA): TGTGCCAGCAGCTTACGCGGGACCGCCCAATACGAGCAGTACTTC.

This chain connects TRBV2 to TRBJ1-2; D unresolved. Trimming shortened V by 1 base and J by 7 bases, and 10 bases separated the two germline ends. Germline V gene lookup returns CDR1 SNHLY and CDR2 FYNNEI. The CDR3 is 13 residues long. The CDR3 spells CASSEVGRTGYTF. CDR3 nucleotide sequence: TGTGCCAGCAGTGAAGTGGGGAGGACTGGCTACACCTTC.

This clone showed up many times. The rearrangement joins TRBV28 to TRBJ1-2; D remains unclear. Trimming cost V 11 bases and J 0 bases, with 13 bases left between them. The CDR3 is 13 amino acids. CDR1 is MDHEN, CDR2 SYDVKM, per germline. In DNA, the CDR3 is TGTGCCGCGGAGGAGAGTCCTAACTATGGCTACACCTTC. Amino acids: CAAEESPNYGYTF.

The chain joins TRBV9 to TRBJ2-2, with 7 bases lining up with TRBD1. The CDR3 extends over 16 amino acids. Trimming at V came to 3 bases and at J to 1 base, leaving 6 bases not matched to a gene. Per germline, CDR1 SGDLS and CDR2 YYNGEE. The CDR3 spells CASSATGTENTGELFF. In nucleotides, the CDR3 is TGTGCCAGCAGCGCAACCGGGACAGAGAACACCGGGGAGCTGTTTTTT.

At least ten counts were recorded for this clone. The chain has TRBV18 and TRBJ1-6; D ambiguous. The CDR3 is made up of 12 amino acids. CDR1 is KGHSH, CDR2 LQKENI, per germline. The V and J ends lost 4 bases and 10 bases respectively, with 8 bases between them. The CDR3 DNA is TGTGCCAGCTCACGCCCACAATCACCCCTCCACTTT. It translates to CASSRPQSPLHF.

This chain links TRBV19 with TRBJ1-6, with 7 bases that match TRBD1. With V trimmed by 3 bases and J by 8 bases, 4 bases remained unmatched. Germline V gives CDR1 LNHDA, CDR2 SQIVND (reference sequence). This CDR3 is 14 amino acids long. The CDR3 sequence is CASSMTGLDSPLHF. CDR3 DNA sequence: TGTGCCAGTAGTATGACAGGGTTGGATTCACCCCTCCACTTT.

J is TRBJ2-7 and V is TRBV6-6, with 13 bases identical to TRBD2. Looked up from germline, CDR1 is MNHNY and CDR2 is SVGAGI (reference sequence). CDR3 size: 15 residues. The V segment lost 6 bases and the J segment 4 bases; nucleotides outside the gene matches: 6. The CDR3 nucleotides read TGTGCCAGCAGGGCCGGGACTAGCGGGACGTACGAGCAGTACTTC. This encodes CASRAGTSGTYEQYF.

The rearrangement joins TRBV7-2 to TRBJ1-3; 7 bases match TRBD1. The CDR3 length is 16 residues. V lost 5 bases to trimming and J lost 0 bases; unmatched junction nucleotides: 7. CDR1 is SGHTA, CDR2 FQGNSA, per germline. CDR3 in DNA: TGTGCCAGCAGCCGAGGGACAGCCCTCTCTGGAAACACCATATATTTT. Its protein is CASSRGTALSGNTIYF.

This clone was seen only a few times. J is TRBJ1-6 and V is TRBV6-1; 7 positions agree with TRBD1. V shed 4 bases, J shed 8 bases, and the junction held 11 bases outside the gene matches. This CDR3 is 16 amino acids long. Germline V gives CDR1 MNHNS, CDR2 SASEGT. The CDR3 DNA sequence: TGTGCCAGCAGTGTTGATCGACAGGGTACGGATTCACCCCTCCACTTT. Translation: CASSVDRQGTDSPLHF.

Here the CDR3 reads CASSLAQGETQYF. As DNA, the CDR3 is TGTGCCAGCAGCTTAGCACAAGGGGAGACCCAGTACTTC. The chain recombines TRBV11-3 with TRBJ2-5, with no clear D. Germline V gives CDR1 SGHNT, CDR2 YENEEA. This CDR3 has 13 amino acids. V was pared by 1 base and J by 5 bases, with 8 bases between.

The chain couples TRBV4-1 to TRBJ2-3; D not resolved. Looked up from germline, CDR1 is MGHRA and CDR2 is YSYEKL. This CDR3 spans 15 amino acids. The V end was cut by 0 bases, the J end by 1 base, with 8 bases between. The CDR3 sequence: CASSQDSTRTDTQYF. The DNA of the CDR3 is TGCGCCAGCAGCCAAGACAGCACACGCACAGATACGCAGTATTTT.

CDR3 bases: TGTGCCAGCAGCTTTATGGCCGGGACAGGGGATGGCTACACCTTC. Encoded protein: CASSFMAGTGDGYTF. The gene calls are TRBV7-2 and TRBJ1-2; 10 bases match TRBD1. The ends lost 3 bases at V and 6 bases at J; junction bases unmatched: 7. This CDR3 is built from 15 residues. Germline CDR1 and CDR2: SGHTA and FQGNSA. The full variable domain, in which reference TRBV7-2 and TRBJ1-2 provide the parts outside the CDR3, is GAGVSQSPSNKVTEKGKDVELRCDPISGHTALYWYRQSLGQGLEFLIYFQGNSAPDKSGLPSDRFSAERTGGSVSTLTIQRTQQEDSAVYLCASSFMAGTGDGYTFGSGTRLTVV.

The chain employs TRBV19 and TRBJ1-5; D gene ambiguous. V dropped 3 bases and J dropped 2 bases, with 8 bases sitting between them. The CDR3 loop spans 14 amino acids. The V gene's germline CDR1 is LNHDA and CDR2 SQIVND (reference sequence). The CDR3: CASSIGVGNQPQHF. CDR3 DNA sequence: TGTGCCAGTAGTATCGGGGTCGGCAATCAGCCCCAGCATTTT.

V gene TRBV19 combines with J gene TRBJ1-3, with D possibly being TRBD1 (6 bases). Germline lookup yields CDR1 LNHDA and CDR2 SQIVND (reference sequence). V lost 3 bases and J lost 8, with 23 bases in between. This CDR3 is 17 amino acids long. CDR3: CASSITGTQTLGDTIYF. The CDR3 DNA sequence: TGTGCCAGTAGTATCACCGGGACACAAACTCTCGGGGACACCATATATTTT.

This chain joins TRBV7-2 and TRBJ1-6; perhaps TRBD1 as D (5 bases). Germline V gene data show CDR1 as SGHTA and CDR2 as FQGNSA. This CDR3 is built from 16 residues. V was clipped by 5 bases and J by 0 bases, with 11 bases between them. The CDR3 loop is CASSPRGSSYNSPLHF. The CDR3 nucleotides read TGTGCCAGCAGCCCGCGGGGGAGCTCCTATAATTCACCCCTCCACTTT.

This clone showed up just a few times. The chain uses TRBV14 and TRBJ2-5; D gene ambiguous. Deletions cut 4 bases from V and 5 bases from J, with 14 bases between. The CDR3 extends over 14 amino acids. Germline lookup yields CDR1 SGHDN and CDR2 FVKESK. The CDR3 coding sequence is TGTGCCAGCAGCCCCACTCACACATGGGAGACCCAGTACTTC. Translation: CASSPTHTWETQYF.

The chain carries TRBV10-2 and TRBJ1-2, with D hard to call. V lost 1 base and J lost 6, with 9 bases in between. Germline assignment: CDR1 WSHSY and CDR2 SAAADI. There are 13 residues in the CDR3. In nucleotides, the CDR3 is TGCGCCAGCAGTGAGTGGTTAACAGATGGCTACACCTTC. It encodes CASSEWLTDGYTF.

This rearrangement joins TRBV5-6 to TRBJ1-5; the D gene is possibly TRBD1 (6 bases). Germline V CDR1 and CDR2: SGHDT, YYEEEE. V was cut by 1 base and J by 2 bases, with 10 bases left in between. The CDR3 loop spans 15 amino acids. CDR3 coding DNA: TGTGCCAGCAGCTTGTGGGGGCTTGGCAATCAGCCCCAGCATTTT. Translation gives CASSLWGLGNQPQHF.

The gene calls are TRBV7-2 and TRBJ2-5; D gene uncertain. V lost 0 bases, J lost 1 base, and 6 bases lay in between. CDR1 and CDR2 from the germline V gene are SGHTA and FQGNSA. CDR3 length equals 14 residues. DNA of the CDR3: TGTGCCAGCAGCTTAGCACGTAGCCAAGAGACCCAGTACTTC. This codes for CASSLARSQETQYF.

As concerns this clone: Different DNA sequences within this sample yield the same CDR3. The V call is TRBV5-1, the J call TRBJ2-5, with TRBD1 as a possible D gene (5 bases). Looked up from germline, CDR1 is SGHRS and CDR2 is YFSETQ. V lost 2 bases and J lost 1, with 12 bases in between. This CDR3 region has 15 residues. This CDR3 reads CASSLRPGPQETQYF. CDR3 sequence (DNA): TGCGCCAGCAGCTTACGTCCAGGGCCCCAAGAGACCCAGTACTTC. Filled out from reference TRBV5-1 and TRBJ2-5, the complete variable domain reads KAGVTQTPRYLIKTRGQQVTLSCSPISGHRSVSWYQQTPGQGLQFLFEYFSETQRNKGNFPGRFSGRQFSNSRSEMNVSTLELGDSALYLCASSLRPGPQETQYFGPGTRLLVL.

The V call is TRBV19, the J call TRBJ1-3; no definite D call. Germline V gives CDR1 LNHDA, CDR2 SQIVND (reference sequence). The CDR3 is 15 residues long. Trimming removed 3 bases from V and 4 bases from J, with 13 bases in between. DNA of the CDR3: TGTGCCAGTAGTATCTCGAGGACCGCAGGAAACACCATATATTTT. This sequence encodes CASSISRTAGNTIYF.

This clone was counted once. The chain is built from TRBV11-3 and TRBJ1-1, with D possibly matching TRBD1 (6 bases). Germline assignment: CDR1 SGHNT and CDR2 YENEEA. V was cut by 4 bases and J by 7 bases, with 10 bases left in between. There are 12 residues in the CDR3. CDR3 sequence (DNA): TGTGCCAGCAGCTCCCGGACAGATGAAGCTTTCTTT. Translated, it gives CASSSRTDEAFF.

This chain joins TRBV4-2 and TRBJ2-1, with TRBD2 identical over 9 bases. The trim removed 0 bases at V and 7 bases at J, leaving 10 bases unmatched. The CDR3 has 17 residues. From germline, CDR1 is LGHNA and CDR2 YNFKEQ. CDR3 sequence (DNA): TGTGCCAGCAGCCAAGATGCAGCGGGGGGCTCTCGGAATGAGCAGTTCTTC. It encodes CASSQDAAGGSRNEQFF.

This clone was detected only a few times. The chain has TRBV5-1 and TRBJ2-5; D may match TRBD1 or TRBD2 (6 bases each). The V and J ends lost 4 bases and 2 bases respectively, with 15 bases between them. This CDR3 region has 15 residues. CDR1 is SGHRS, CDR2 YFSETQ, per germline. CDR3 nucleotides: TGCGCCAGCAGCCCTAATCCGGGGGCTCAAGAGACCCAGTACTTC. Its translation is CASSPNPGAQETQYF.

The rearrangement uses TRBV12-5 and TRBJ1-5; 7 nucleotides align to TRBD1. The CDR3 spans 16 residues. Germline values: CDR1 LGHNT, CDR2 FRNRAP. V gave up 4 bases and J gave up 0 bases; unmatched junction bases: 6. The DNA for the CDR3 is TGTGCTAGTGGTTCCGGGACAGCTGTTAGCAATCAGCCCCAGCATTTT. This codes for CASGSGTAVSNQPQHF.

The V and J genes are TRBV11-2 and TRBJ1-6, with D possibly being TRBD1 (5 bases). This CDR3 contains 15 residues. Germline loops: CDR1 SGHAT, CDR2 FQNNGV. V was clipped by 6 bases and J by 6 bases, with 15 bases between them. CDR3 nucleotide sequence: TGTGCCAGCAGACCCCTCTGGGGCTCTAATTCACCCCTCCACTTT. Protein: CASRPLWGSNSPLHF.